These 3 T cell receptor beta chains originate from one sample sequenced in a study of cytomegalovirus exposure and HLA in healthy donors. Amplification used 60 Vbeta primers and 13 Jbeta primers. Assay used: immunoSEQ multiplex PCR; TCRdb lists only in-frame clones, some missing. The sample includes 130,000 or so clones, 60% to 80% of them seen just once. The material sequenced was PBMCs. Receptors were obtained from a female donor in good health and CMV-seronegative.

This sequence joins TRBV7-2 and TRBJ2-3, with D perhaps matching TRBD2 (5 bases). Deletions cut 5 bases from V and 4 bases from J, with 10 bases between. This CDR3 is built from 13 residues. Germline V gives CDR1 SGHTA, CDR2 FQGNSA. The CDR3 DNA is TGTGCCAGCAGCGGACTTCTTCCAGATACGCAGTATTTT. Protein: CASSGLLPDTQYF.

J is TRBJ1-5 and V is TRBV2, with 8 bases matching TRBD1. This CDR3 is 14 amino acids long. V lost 7 bases and J lost 2; bases outside the gene matches: 4. Germline lookup yields CDR1 SNHLY and CDR2 FYNNEI. The CDR3 region is CASTEDRGNQPQHF. The DNA of the CDR3 is TGTGCCAGCACAGAGGACAGGGGCAATCAGCCCCAGCATTTT.

V usage is TRBV28 and J usage is TRBJ2-7; TRBD2 is a possible D gene (5 bases). V lost 0 bases and J 6 bases, leaving 15 bases between the germline ends. Germline values: CDR1 MDHEN, CDR2 SYDVKM. This CDR3 contains 15 residues. As DNA, the CDR3 is TGTGCCAGCAGTTTATGGGCGGGTGGGGTCGGCGAGCAGTACTTC. This codes for CASSLWAGGVGEQYF.